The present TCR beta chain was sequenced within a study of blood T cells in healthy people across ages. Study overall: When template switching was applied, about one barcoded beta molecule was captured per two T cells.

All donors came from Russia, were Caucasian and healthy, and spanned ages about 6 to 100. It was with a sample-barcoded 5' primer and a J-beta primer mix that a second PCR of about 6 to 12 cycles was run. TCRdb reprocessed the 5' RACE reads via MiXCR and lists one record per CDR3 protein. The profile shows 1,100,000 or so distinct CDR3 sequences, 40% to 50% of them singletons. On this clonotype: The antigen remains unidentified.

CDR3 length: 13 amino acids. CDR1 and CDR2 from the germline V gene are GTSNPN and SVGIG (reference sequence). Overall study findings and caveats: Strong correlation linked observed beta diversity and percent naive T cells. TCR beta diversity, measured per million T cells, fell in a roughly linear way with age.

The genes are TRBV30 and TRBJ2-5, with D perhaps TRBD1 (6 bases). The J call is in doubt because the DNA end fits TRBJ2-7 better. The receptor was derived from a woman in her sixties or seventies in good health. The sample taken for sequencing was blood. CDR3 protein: CAWSRDKAYEQYF. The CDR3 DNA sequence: TGTGCCTGGAGCCGGGACAAGGCCTACGAGCAGTACTTC.